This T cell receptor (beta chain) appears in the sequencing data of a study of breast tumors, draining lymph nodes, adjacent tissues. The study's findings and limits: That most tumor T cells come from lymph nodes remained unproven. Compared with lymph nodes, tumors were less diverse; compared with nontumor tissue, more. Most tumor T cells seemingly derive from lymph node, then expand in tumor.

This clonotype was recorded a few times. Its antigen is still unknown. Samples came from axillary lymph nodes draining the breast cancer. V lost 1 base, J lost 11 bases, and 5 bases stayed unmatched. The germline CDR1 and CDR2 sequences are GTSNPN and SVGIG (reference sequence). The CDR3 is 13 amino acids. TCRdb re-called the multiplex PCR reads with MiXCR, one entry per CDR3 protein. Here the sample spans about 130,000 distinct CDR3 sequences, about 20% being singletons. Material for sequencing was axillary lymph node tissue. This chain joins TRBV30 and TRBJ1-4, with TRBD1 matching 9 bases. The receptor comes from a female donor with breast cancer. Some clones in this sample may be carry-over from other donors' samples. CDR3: CAWSDGQGRKLFF. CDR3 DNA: TGTGCCTGGAGTGATGGACAGGGGAGGAAACTGTTTTTT.